Reported below is one TCR beta chain. The antigen remains unidentified. This CDR3 has 15 amino acids. The junction had 10 bases not matched to a gene; V was cut back by 5 bases and J by 7 bases. Germline CDR1 SGHTA, CDR2 FQGTGA. This specimen comes from a study of OX40 agonist ivuxolimab in advanced cancers. Study conclusions and caveats: At 0.1 to 3.0 mg/kg and by week 6, clonal expansion occurred in CD4+ and CD8+ blood T cells. Determination of antigen specificity was not performed for the expanded peripheral T cells. Clonal expansion was among the lowest in partial responders at 0.1-3.0 mg/kg, especially CD8+.

The data were produced by immunoSEQ multiplex PCR, yet TCRdb's version contains in-frame clones alone and is incomplete. The sample lists roughly 120,000 clones, just under 95% seen once, with roughly 0.8% in the top ten. Sequenced material: CD4+ or CD8+ T cells sorted from blood, taken in a trial of the OX40 agonist ivuxolimab. The clonotype originates from an adult with an advanced solid tumor such as melanoma, head and neck, liver or kidney cancer. The rearrangement uses TRBV7-3 and TRBJ2-7; 11 nucleotides match TRBD2. CDR3 in amino acids: CASSVGTSGLGEQYF. CDR3 in DNA: TGTGCCAGCAGCGTTGGGACTAGCGGCCTGGGGGAGCAGTACTTC.